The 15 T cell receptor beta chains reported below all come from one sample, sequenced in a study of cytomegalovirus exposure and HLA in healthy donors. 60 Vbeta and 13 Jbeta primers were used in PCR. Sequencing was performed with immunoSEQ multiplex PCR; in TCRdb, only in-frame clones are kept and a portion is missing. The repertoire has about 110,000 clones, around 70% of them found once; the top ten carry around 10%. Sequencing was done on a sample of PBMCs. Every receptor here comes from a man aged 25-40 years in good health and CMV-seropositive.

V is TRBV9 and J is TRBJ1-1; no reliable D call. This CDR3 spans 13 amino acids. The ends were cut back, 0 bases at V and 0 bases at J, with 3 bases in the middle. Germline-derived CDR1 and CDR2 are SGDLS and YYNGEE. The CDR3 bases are TGTGCCAGCAGCGTAGACATGAACACTGAAGCTTTCTTT. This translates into CASSVDMNTEAFF.

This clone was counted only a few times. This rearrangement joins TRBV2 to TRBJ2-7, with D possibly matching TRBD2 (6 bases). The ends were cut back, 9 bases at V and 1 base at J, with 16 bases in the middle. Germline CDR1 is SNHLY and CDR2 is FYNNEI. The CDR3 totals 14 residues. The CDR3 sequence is CASSGQRVSYEQYF. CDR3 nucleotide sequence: TGTGCCAGTTCGGGGCAGCGGGTGTCCTACGAGCAGTACTTC.

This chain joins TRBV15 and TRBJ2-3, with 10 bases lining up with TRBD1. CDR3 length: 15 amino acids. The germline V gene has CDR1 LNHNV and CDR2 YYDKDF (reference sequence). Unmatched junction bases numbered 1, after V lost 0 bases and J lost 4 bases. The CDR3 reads CATSREGTGADTQYF. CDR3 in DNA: TGTGCCACCAGCAGAGAGGGGACAGGGGCAGATACGCAGTATTTT.

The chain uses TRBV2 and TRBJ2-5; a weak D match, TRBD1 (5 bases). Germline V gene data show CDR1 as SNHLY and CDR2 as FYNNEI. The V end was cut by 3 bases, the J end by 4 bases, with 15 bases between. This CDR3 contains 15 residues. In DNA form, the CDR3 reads TGTGCCAGCAGTGAGCCCAGGGCTGTCCGAGAGACCCAGTACTTC. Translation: CASSEPRAVRETQYF. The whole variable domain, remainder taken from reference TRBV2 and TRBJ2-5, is EPEVTQTPSHQVTQMGQEVILRCVPISNHLYFYWYRQILGQKVEFLVSFYNNEISEKSEIFDDQFSVERPDGSNFTLKIRSTKLEDSAMYFCASSEPRAVRETQYFGPGTRLLVL.

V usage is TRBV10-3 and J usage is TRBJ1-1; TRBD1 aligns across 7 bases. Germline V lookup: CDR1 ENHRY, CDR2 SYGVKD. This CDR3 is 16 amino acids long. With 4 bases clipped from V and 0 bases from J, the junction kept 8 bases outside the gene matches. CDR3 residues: CAISGTGVVMNTEAFF. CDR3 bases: TGTGCCATCAGTGGCACAGGGGTTGTCATGAACACTGAAGCTTTCTTT.

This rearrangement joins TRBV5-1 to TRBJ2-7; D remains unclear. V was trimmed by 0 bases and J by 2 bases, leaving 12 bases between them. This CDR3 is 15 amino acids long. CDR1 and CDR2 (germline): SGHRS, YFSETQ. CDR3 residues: CASSLATGPAYEQYF. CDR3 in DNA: TGCGCCAGCAGCTTGGCCACGGGTCCCGCCTACGAGCAGTACTTC.

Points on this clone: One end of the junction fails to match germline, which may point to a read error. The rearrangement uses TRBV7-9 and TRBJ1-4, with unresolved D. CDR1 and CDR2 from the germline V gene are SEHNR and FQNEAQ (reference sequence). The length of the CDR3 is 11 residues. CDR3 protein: CASSANEKLLF. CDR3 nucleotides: TGTGCCAGCAGCGCGAATGAAAAACTGCTTTTT.

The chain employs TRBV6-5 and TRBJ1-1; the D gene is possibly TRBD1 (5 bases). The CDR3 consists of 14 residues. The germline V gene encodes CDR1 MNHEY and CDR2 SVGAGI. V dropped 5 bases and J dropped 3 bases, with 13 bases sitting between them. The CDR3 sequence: CASSDFQGHTEAFF. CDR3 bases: TGTGCCAGCAGTGACTTCCAGGGTCACACTGAAGCTTTCTTT.

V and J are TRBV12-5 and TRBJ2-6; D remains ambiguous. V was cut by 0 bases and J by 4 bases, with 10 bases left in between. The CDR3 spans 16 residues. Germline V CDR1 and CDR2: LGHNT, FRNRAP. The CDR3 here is CASGLVRTAGANVLTF. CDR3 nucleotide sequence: TGTGCTAGTGGTTTGGTACGAACAGCCGGGGCCAACGTCCTGACTTTC.

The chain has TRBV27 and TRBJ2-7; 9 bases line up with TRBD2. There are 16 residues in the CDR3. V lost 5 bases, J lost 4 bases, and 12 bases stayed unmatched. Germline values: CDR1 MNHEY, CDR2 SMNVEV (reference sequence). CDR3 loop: CASSPFLEREDYEQYV. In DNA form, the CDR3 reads TGTGCCAGCAGTCCCTTTTTAGAGCGGGAGGATTACGAGCAGTACGTC.

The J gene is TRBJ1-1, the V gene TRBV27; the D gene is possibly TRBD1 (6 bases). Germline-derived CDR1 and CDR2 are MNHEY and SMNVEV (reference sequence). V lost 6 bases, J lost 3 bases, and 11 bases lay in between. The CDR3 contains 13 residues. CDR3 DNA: TGTGCCAGCAGCCTTACAGGGTACACTGAAGCTTTCTTT. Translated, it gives CASSLTGYTEAFF.

The CDR3 is CASSWDRDYYEQYF. The CDR3 coding sequence is TGTGCCAGTTCGTGGGACAGGGATTACTACGAGCAGTACTTC. The gene calls are TRBV6-6 and TRBJ2-5; TRBD1 matches at 9 bases. The assigned J gene may be wrong: the sequence end matches TRBJ2-7 better. This CDR3 contains 14 residues. Germline V lookup: CDR1 MNHNY, CDR2 SVGAGI (reference sequence).

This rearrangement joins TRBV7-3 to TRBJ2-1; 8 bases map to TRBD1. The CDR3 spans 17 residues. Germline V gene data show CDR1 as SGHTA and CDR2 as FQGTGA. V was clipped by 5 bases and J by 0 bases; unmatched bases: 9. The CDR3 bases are TGTGCCAGCAGCCCCGCGCGGGACAGGAGCTCCTACAATGAGCAGTTCTTC. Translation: CASSPARDRSSYNEQFF.

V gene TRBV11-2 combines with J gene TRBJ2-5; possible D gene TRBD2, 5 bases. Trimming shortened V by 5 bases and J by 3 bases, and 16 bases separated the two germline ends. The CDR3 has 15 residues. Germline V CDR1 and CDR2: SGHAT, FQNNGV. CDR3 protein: CASSPRGAWKETQYF. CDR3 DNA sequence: TGTGCCAGCAGCCCCCGGGGAGCTTGGAAAGAGACCCAGTACTTC.

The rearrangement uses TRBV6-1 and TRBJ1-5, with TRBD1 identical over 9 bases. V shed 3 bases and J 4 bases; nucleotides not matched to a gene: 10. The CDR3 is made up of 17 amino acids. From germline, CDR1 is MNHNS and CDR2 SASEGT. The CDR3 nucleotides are TGTGCCAGCAGTGAGGTCCCCACAGGGGGCTCAAATCAGCCCCAGCATTTT. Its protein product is CASSEVPTGGSNQPQHF.